This TCR beta chain originates from a study of vaccination effects on CD4 cells after COVID-19 (dated by TCRdb to between 2021 and 2022). For the wider study: Post-vaccine samples across the study were collected a median of 72 days after the second dose, with a range of 14 to 241. The study compared SARS-CoV-2 spike-specific CD4+ TCR repertoires before and after mRNA vaccination in COVID-19 convalescent patients and infection-naive vaccine recipients. Altogether, 10 COVID-19 convalescent patients and a handful of SARS-CoV-2-naive healthy vaccine recipients made up the full study. In the study, cultures from other donors were sequenced using the Oncomine TCR Beta short-read assay on an Illumina iSeq 100. Broad study findings and their caveats: In healthy vaccine recipients, vaccine-induced clones were almost all SARS-CoV-2 mono-reactive, with only 1 of 255 being cross-reactive with common cold coronaviruses. At late post-vaccination timepoints, both infection-induced and vaccine-induced clones showed marked clonal contraction, consistent with waning T cell responses. The study was limited by a small number of convalescent patients and lacked early post-infection timepoints.

Libraries were made using the immunoSEQ multiplex PCR assay. DNA from the cultured and isolated CD4+ T cells underwent TCR beta CDR3 sequencing. The original methods were these. Non-productive TCR sequences were discarded, and reads were trimmed to the CDR3 region, with only CDR3s of 7 or more amino acids retained. The MANAFEST web app was used to identify antigen-specific clonotypes by comparing expansion in peptide wells with expansion in reference cultures. For clones to be considered positive, expansion at FDR<0.05 versus reference and all other wells, an odds ratio above 5, and a frequency above 0.1% in two replicate wells were required. A clonotype was defined as cross-reactive if the clonotype was significantly expanded both in SARS-CoV-2 spike wells and in at least one common cold coronavirus spike condition. Levenshtein distance calculated with the stringdist R package was used to assess CDR3 similarity, and unrooted trees were constructed with ape in R 3.6.1. The source is immuneACCESS, and TCRdb retained only in-frame sequences with V and J called. Part of the clones is not carried over; for the studies checked, unresolved V genes explain less than half of this, and the remainder is unexplained. V and J calls and clone size are as listed in that table; D and trimming were resolved from the DNA. The sample yields about 38,000 clones; almost 85% were counted once. Approximately 2% of the sample rests with the top ten.

As to this clone: Its antigen specificity is not known. Base quality data are lacking; no much larger clone is found one base away.

In the ViraFEST assay, PBMC were stimulated with viral peptide pools, and antigen-specific CD4+ T cell clonotypes were then identified by expansion using TCR sequencing. After around 10 days of culture, CD4+ T cells were isolated with the EasySep CD4+ T cell isolation kit. Two doses of either the BNT162b2 or the mRNA-1273 mRNA SARS-CoV-2 vaccine were administered to participants. Healthy vaccine recipients had no prior SARS-CoV-2 infection, confirmed by negative nucleocapsid antibodies before and after vaccination. Each well held roughly 2 million PBMC cultured in IMDM containing around 5% human AB serum, around 10 IU/ml IL-2 and gentamicin, along with around 11 ug/ml peptides. Half of the culture medium was replaced with fresh IL-2-containing medium on days 3 and 7. Unless noted otherwise, every peptide stimulation condition was grown in triplicate wells. Using Ficoll-Paque Plus gradient centrifugation, PBMC were separated from whole blood and then either used fresh or cryopreserved at -140C. The spike proteins of SARS-CoV-2 and of the common cold coronaviruses HCoV-NL63, HCoV-OC43 and HCoV-229E were spanned by overlapping peptide pools. The QIAamp micro DNA kit was used to extract genomic DNA from the cultured CD4+ T cells.

The sequence was collected from a human donor who received a COVID-19 vaccine. Some clones in this sample may be carry-over from other donors' samples. The sample was CD4+ T cells from PBMCs cultured with HCoV-NL63 spike peptides, taken after COVID-19 vaccination. What this sample's cell subset or site label stands for: HCoV-NL63 spike overlapping peptide pool stimulation.

The CDR3 reads CASLPLHF. The DNA sequence is TGTGCTAGTCTACCCCTCCACTTT. The chain was built from TRBV12-5 and TRBJ1-6; the D gene is not confidently resolved. The CDR3 sequence holds 8 residues, the cysteine and phenylalanine included. Here the CDR3 DNA is all that survives: 24 bases in frame from base 1. Between the V and J ends, shortened by 8 bases and 12 bases respectively, the junction contains 2 bases. The germline V gene supplies CDR1 LGHNT and CDR2 FRNRAP.